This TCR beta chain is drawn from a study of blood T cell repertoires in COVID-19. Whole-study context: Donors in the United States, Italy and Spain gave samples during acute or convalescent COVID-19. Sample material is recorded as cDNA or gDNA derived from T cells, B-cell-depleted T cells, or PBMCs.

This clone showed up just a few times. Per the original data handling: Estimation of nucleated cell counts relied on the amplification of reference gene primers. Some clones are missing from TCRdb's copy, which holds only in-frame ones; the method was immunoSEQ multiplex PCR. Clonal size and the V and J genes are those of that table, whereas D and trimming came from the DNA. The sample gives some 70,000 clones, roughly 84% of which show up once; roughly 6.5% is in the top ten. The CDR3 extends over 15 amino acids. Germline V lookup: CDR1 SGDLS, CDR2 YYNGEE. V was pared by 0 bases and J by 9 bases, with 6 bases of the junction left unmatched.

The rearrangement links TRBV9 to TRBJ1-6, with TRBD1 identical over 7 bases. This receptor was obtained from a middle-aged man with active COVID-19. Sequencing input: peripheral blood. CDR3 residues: CASSVGTGPGSPLHF. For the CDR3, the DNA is TGTGCCAGCAGCGTAGGGACAGGTCCGGGTTCACCCCTCCACTTT.